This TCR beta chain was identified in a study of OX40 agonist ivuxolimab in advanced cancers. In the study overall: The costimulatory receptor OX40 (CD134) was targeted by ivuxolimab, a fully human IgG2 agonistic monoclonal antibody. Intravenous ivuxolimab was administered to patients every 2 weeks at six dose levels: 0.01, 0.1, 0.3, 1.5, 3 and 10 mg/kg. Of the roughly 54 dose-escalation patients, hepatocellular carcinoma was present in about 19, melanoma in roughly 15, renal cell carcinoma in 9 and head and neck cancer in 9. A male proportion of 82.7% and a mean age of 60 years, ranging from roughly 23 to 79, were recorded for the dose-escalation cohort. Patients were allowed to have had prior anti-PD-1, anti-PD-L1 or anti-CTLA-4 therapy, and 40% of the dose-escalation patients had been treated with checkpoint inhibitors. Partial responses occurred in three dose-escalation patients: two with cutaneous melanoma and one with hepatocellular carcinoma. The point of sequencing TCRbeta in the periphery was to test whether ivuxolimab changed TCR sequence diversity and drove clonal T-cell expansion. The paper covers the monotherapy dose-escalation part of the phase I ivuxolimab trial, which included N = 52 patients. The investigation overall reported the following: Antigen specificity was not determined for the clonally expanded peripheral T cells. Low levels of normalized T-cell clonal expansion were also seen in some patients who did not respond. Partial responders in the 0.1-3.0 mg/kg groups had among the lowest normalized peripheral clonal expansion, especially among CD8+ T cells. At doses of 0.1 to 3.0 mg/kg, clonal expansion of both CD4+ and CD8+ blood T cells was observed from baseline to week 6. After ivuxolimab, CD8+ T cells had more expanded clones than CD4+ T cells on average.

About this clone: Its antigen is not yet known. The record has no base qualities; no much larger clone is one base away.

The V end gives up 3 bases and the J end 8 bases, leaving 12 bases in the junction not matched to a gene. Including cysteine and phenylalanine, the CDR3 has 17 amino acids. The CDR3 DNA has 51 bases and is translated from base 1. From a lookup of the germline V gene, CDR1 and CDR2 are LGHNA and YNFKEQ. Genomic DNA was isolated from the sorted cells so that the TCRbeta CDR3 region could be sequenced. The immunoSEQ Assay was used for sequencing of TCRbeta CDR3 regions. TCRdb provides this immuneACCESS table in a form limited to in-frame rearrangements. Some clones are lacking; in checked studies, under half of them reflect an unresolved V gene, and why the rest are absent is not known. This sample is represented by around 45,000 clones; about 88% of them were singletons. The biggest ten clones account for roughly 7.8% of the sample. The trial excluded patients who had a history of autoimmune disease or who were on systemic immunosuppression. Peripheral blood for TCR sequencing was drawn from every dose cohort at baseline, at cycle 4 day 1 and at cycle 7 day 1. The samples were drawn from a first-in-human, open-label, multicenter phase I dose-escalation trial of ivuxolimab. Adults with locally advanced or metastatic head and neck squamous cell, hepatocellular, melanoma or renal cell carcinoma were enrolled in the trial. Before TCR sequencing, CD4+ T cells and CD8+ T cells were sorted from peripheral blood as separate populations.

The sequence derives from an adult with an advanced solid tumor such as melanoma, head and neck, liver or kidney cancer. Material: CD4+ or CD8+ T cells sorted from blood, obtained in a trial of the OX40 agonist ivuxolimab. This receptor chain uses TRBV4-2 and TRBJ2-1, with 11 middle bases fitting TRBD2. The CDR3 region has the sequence CASSHHSTSGIIYEQFF. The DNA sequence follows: TGTGCCAGCAGCCATCACTCGACTAGCGGGATAATATATGAGCAGTTCTTC.